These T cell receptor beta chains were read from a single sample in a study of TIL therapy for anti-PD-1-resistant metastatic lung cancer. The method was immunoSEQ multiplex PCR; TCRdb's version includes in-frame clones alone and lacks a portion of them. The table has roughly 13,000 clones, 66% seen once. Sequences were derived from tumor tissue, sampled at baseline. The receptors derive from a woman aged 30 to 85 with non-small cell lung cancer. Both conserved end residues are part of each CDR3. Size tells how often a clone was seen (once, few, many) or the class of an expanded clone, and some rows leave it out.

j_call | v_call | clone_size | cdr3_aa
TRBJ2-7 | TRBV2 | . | CASGVQGYEQYF
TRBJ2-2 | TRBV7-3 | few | CASGTGSNTGELFF
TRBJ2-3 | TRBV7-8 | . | CASSEGASGGAADTQYF
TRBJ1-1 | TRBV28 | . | CASSPGQAKDAFF
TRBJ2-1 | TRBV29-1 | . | CSVDPPMNNEQFF
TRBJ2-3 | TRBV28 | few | CASSSPGLAGTDTQYF
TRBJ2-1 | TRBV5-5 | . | CASSLGPFEYNEQFF
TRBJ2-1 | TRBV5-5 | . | CASSEGTNYNEQFF
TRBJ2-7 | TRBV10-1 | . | CASSESQTSGSSYEQYF
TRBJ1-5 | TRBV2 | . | CASGPGGIGNQPQHF
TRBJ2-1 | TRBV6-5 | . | CASRQLANEQFF
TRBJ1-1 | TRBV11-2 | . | CASSLGGTGQYAFF
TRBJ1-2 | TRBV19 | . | CASNAGDGGYTF
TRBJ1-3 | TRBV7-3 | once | CASSLAGRGSGNTIYF
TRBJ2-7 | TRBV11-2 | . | CASSLQGRKQYF
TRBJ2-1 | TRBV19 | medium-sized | CASSPRGYNEQFF
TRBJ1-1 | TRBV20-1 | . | CSARGGGRAFF
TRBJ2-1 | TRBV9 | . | CASSVGLGGARYNEQFF
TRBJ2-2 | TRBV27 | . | CASSPWSTAGELFF
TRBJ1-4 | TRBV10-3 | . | CAISELGADEKLFF
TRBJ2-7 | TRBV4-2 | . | CASSLGLAQTYEQYF
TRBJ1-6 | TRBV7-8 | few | CASSFTTASNSPLHF
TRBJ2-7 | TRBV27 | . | CASRGGGAYEQYF
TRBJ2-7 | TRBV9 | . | CASSAGLAGGEQYF
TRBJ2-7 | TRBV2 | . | CATARTGKLSEQYF
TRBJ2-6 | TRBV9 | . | CASSVGGNSGANVLTF
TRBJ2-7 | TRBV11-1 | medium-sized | CASSLGPSGSTMPYEQYF
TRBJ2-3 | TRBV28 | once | CAARAGGHVGTDTQYF